Each of the 28 T cell receptor beta chains below was sequenced from the same sample in a study of CD8 T cells in ankylosing spondylitis. Study-wide results and limits: It appeared that ankylosing spondylitis blood was characterized by a TCR beta motif of several highly homologous variants.

TCRdb itself ran the 5' RACE reads through MiXCR, one entry per CDR3 protein. Altogether around 770,000 distinct CDR3 sequences are present, roughly 19% being singletons, with the ten largest covering over 15%. These receptors have no identified antigens. The sample consisted of blood, either unsorted or a sorted T cell fraction (not recorded which). Receptors were obtained from a male donor with ankylosing spondylitis.

The gene calls are TRBV6-1 and TRBJ1-6; D is ambiguous. In germline, CDR1 is MNHNS, CDR2 SASEGT. The CDR3 extends over 19 amino acids. The V end lost 2 bases, the J end lost 0 bases, and 17 bases lay between the germline ends. The CDR3 region is CASSEPRNYLSSYNSPLHF. In nucleotides, the CDR3 is TGTGCCAGCAGTGAACCCCGTAATTACTTGAGCTCCTATAATTCACCCCTCCACTTT.

This clonotype was seen more than once but under ten times. The chain employs TRBV20-1 and TRBJ2-7, with D unclear. Trimming left V 4 bases short and J 2 bases short, with 12 bases between. This CDR3 has 13 residues. Germline CDR1 DFQATT, CDR2 SNEGSKA (reference sequence). The CDR3 sequence is CSATDGSPYEQYF. DNA of the CDR3: TGCAGTGCTACCGACGGTTCCCCCTACGAGCAGTACTTC.

This chain links TRBV20-1 with TRBJ2-1, with a tentative D call TRBD1 (5 bases). CDR3 length: 15 amino acids. V was trimmed by 4 bases and J by 0 bases, leaving 13 bases between them. Germline V lookup: CDR1 DFQATT, CDR2 SNEGSKA (reference sequence). CDR3 loop: CSATDKGLSYNEQFF. The CDR3 DNA is TGCAGTGCTACGGACAAGGGGCTCTCCTACAATGAGCAGTTCTTC.

This clonotype was detected a few times. This chain joins TRBV6-4 and TRBJ1-4; no clear D gene. Trimming left V 9 bases short and J 5 bases short, with 10 bases between. CDR1 is MRHNA, CDR2 SNTAGT, per germline. The CDR3 is made up of 12 amino acids. CDR3 residues: CARCDRNEKLFF. The CDR3, as DNA: TGTGCCAGATGTGACCGAAATGAAAAACTGTTTTTT.

The genes are TRBV7-2 and TRBJ1-4; TRBD1 aligns across 7 bases. CDR1 is SGHTA and CDR2 is FQGNSA in the germline V gene. The CDR3 covers 15 residues. Trimming removed 5 bases from V and 5 bases from J; junction bases left unmatched: 8. The CDR3 nucleotides read TGTGCCAGCAGCCTAACCCCGGGACAGAATGAAAAACTGTTTTTT. Protein product: CASSLTPGQNEKLFF.

This clonotype was recorded a few times. The rearrangement links TRBV14 to TRBJ2-7; D is possibly TRBD1 (6 bases). V dropped 4 bases and J dropped 6 bases, with 22 bases sitting between them. Germline CDR1 SGHDN, CDR2 FVKESK. The CDR3 runs 16 residues. CDR3 sequence reads: CASSRIKAQGTAEQYF. In DNA form, the CDR3 reads TGTGCCAGCAGCCGGATTAAGGCGCAGGGGACGGCCGAGCAGTACTTC.

This chain links TRBV7-2 with TRBJ2-7; D is perhaps TRBD2 (5 bases). Germline V gives CDR1 SGHTA, CDR2 FQGNSA. V was pared by 2 bases and J by 2 bases, with 16 bases between. This CDR3 has 16 residues. CDR3 nucleotide sequence: TGTGCCAGCAGCTTAAAAGTGGCTAGCAGGACCTACGAGCAGTACTTC. This sequence encodes CASSLKVASRTYEQYF.

This clonotype was observed many times. The CDR3 spells CSALEEAYEQYF. The CDR3 DNA sequence: TGCAGTGCTCTCGAAGAGGCCTACGAGCAGTACTTC. The chain links TRBV20-1 to TRBJ2-7; the D is unclear. The CDR3 extends over 12 amino acids. Trimming took 5 bases from V and 2 from J, leaving 10 bases between them. CDR1 DFQATT and CDR2 SNEGSKA come from the germline V gene (reference sequence).

The CDR3 loop reads CASSLGGRGDYGYTF. In nucleotides, the CDR3 is TGTGCCAGCAGCTTAGGCGGCAGGGGGGACTATGGCTACACCTTC. This rearrangement joins TRBV7-8 to TRBJ1-2; 7 positions agree with TRBD1. CDR1 SGHVS and CDR2 FQNEAQ come from the germline V gene. V gave up 1 base and J gave up 3 bases; unmatched junction bases: 5. CDR3 size: 15 residues.

This chain connects TRBV20-1 to TRBJ1-2; a possible D gene is TRBD1 (5 bases). Germline lookup yields CDR1 DFQATT and CDR2 SNEGSKA (reference sequence). The CDR3 contains 13 residues. Deletions cut 1 base from V and 8 bases from J, with 14 bases between. The chain's CDR3 is CSARVGQSMGYTF. In DNA form, the CDR3 reads TGCAGTGCTAGAGTGGGGCAGTCTATGGGCTACACCTTC.

The chain recombines TRBV4-1 with TRBJ1-5; D gene ambiguous. The CDR3 covers 14 residues. Per the germline V gene, CDR1 is MGHRA and CDR2 is YSYEKL. Deletions cut 1 base from V and 4 bases from J, with 8 bases between. CDR3 region: CASSQVGWNQPQHF. The CDR3 coding sequence is TGCGCCAGCAGCCAAGTAGGGTGGAATCAGCCCCAGCATTTT.

This clonotype was seen a few times. The chain recombines TRBV6-1 with TRBJ2-7; D is unclear. CDR1 MNHNS and CDR2 SASEGT come from the germline V gene. V was cut by 1 base and J by 2 bases, with 12 bases left in between. The CDR3 covers 15 residues. In DNA form, the CDR3 reads TGTGCCAGCAGTGAAGGCGGATTTCCAACCTACGAGCAGTACTTC. It specifies CASSEGGFPTYEQYF.

The chain joins TRBV12-3 or TRBV12-4 to TRBJ1-2; 7 nucleotides line up with TRBD1. V shed 5 bases, J shed 7 bases, and the junction held 7 bases outside the gene matches. This CDR3 is 13 amino acids long. The CDR3 nucleotides are TGTGCCAGCAGTGGGACAGCGGGGTCTGGCTACACCTTC. It specifies CASSGTAGSGYTF.

This clonotype has only a few counts. This sequence joins TRBV20-1 and TRBJ2-7; TRBD1 is a possible D gene (6 bases). CDR1 is DFQATT, CDR2 SNEGSKA, per germline (reference sequence). CDR3 length: 14 amino acids. V was cut by 0 bases and J by 2 bases, with 11 bases left in between. The CDR3 protein is CSAREQGQAYEQYF. In DNA form, the CDR3 reads TGCAGTGCTAGAGAGCAGGGGCAAGCCTACGAGCAGTACTTC.

The chain couples TRBV19 to TRBJ1-2; D unclear. The V gene's germline CDR1 is LNHDA and CDR2 SQIVND (reference sequence). Between the trimmed V and J ends, which lost 9 bases and 4 bases, there was a span of 18 bases. This CDR3 is built from 14 residues. CDR3 residues: CASRPETASYGYTF. The DNA for the CDR3 is TGTGCCAGCCGACCCGAAACAGCCTCCTATGGCTACACCTTC.

V gene TRBV5-1 combines with J gene TRBJ2-1; TRBD2 agrees at 9 bases. V trimming: 4 bases; J trimming: 6 bases; junction bases outside the gene matches: 11. Germline CDR1 is SGHRS and CDR2 is YFSETQ. This CDR3 contains 16 residues. CDR3 DNA sequence: TGCGCCAGCAGCAAAACCGGGACTAGCATGGGCAATGAGCAGTTCTTC. Translation: CASSKTGTSMGNEQFF.

The CDR3 sequence: CSARQGTSETQYF. The CDR3 DNA is TGCAGTGCTCGACAGGGGACCTCAGAGACCCAGTACTTC. The chain joins TRBV20-1 to TRBJ2-5; the match to TRBD1 covers 8 bases. The length of the CDR3 is 13 residues. V dropped 5 bases and J dropped 4; count of bases not matched to a gene: 6. The germline CDR1 and CDR2 sequences are DFQATT and SNEGSKA (reference sequence).

The rearrangement joins TRBV11-1 to TRBJ2-1; the match to TRBD2 covers 10 bases. V trimming: 1 base; J trimming: 0 bases; junction bases outside the gene matches: 6. From germline, CDR1 is SGHAT and CDR2 FQDESV (reference sequence). This CDR3 region has 18 residues. CDR3 protein: CASSLELAGASSYNEQFF. CDR3 nucleotide sequence: TGTGCCAGCAGCTTAGAGCTAGCGGGAGCCAGCTCCTACAATGAGCAGTTCTTC.

This clonotype showed up just a few times. The chain couples TRBV6-1 to TRBJ2-3, with D possibly being TRBD2 (5 bases). Per germline, CDR1 MNHNS and CDR2 SASEGT. The V end was cut by 7 bases, the J end by 4 bases, with 12 bases between. This CDR3 spans 13 amino acids. The DNA of the CDR3 is TGTGCCAGCACCTACCGCGGGTCAGATACGCAGTATTTT. It yields the protein CASTYRGSDTQYF.

This clonotype was recorded a few times. The chain is built from TRBV7-9 and TRBJ2-3, with 12 nucleotides matching TRBD2. Germline loops: CDR1 SEHNR, CDR2 FQNEAQ (reference sequence). There are 16 residues in the CDR3. The ends lost 4 bases at V and 4 bases at J; junction bases unmatched: 6. This CDR3 is CASSSWTSGNPDTQYF. CDR3 nucleotide sequence: TGTGCCAGCAGCTCTTGGACTAGCGGGAACCCAGATACGCAGTATTTT.

This clonotype has a count of ten or more. This chain links TRBV12-3 or TRBV12-4 with TRBJ2-1, with 8 bases lining up with TRBD2. The CDR3 extends over 14 amino acids. With 6 bases clipped from V and 5 bases from J, the junction kept 6 bases outside the gene matches. The CDR3 bases are TGTGCCAGCAGGCCGACTAGCGAGAACAATGAGCAGTTCTTC. Its translation is CASRPTSENNEQFF.

The chain is built from TRBV5-1 and TRBJ1-4; the D is unclear. With 0 bases removed from V and 0 bases from J, the gap between germline ends came to 9 bases. CDR3 length equals 16 residues. Looked up from germline, CDR1 is SGHRS and CDR2 is YFSETQ. The CDR3 nucleotides are TGCGCCAGCAGCTTGGGCAAGCGAGCAACTAATGAAAAACTGTTTTTT. It translates to CASSLGKRATNEKLFF. The whole variable domain, filled in from reference TRBV5-1 and TRBJ1-4, reads KAGVTQTPRYLIKTRGQQVTLSCSPISGHRSVSWYQQTPGQGLQFLFEYFSETQRNKGNFPGRFSGRQFSNSRSEMNVSTLELGDSALYLCASSLGKRATNEKLFFGSGTQLSVL.

The sample holds a few counts of this clonotype. V gene TRBV12-3 or TRBV12-4 combines with J gene TRBJ2-1, with D possibly matching TRBD2 (5 bases). The V end lost 2 bases, the J end lost 6 bases, and 14 bases lay between the germline ends. This CDR3 is built from 15 residues. This chain's CDR3 is CASSLREKWANEQFF. The CDR3 DNA follows: TGTGCCAGCAGTTTAAGGGAGAAATGGGCCAATGAGCAGTTCTTC.

The chain is built from TRBV20-1 and TRBJ2-4; 9 nucleotides match TRBD2. The V gene end was trimmed by 7 bases and the J gene end by 6 bases; junction bases not matched to a gene: 4. The CDR3 is 12 amino acids. Germline values: CDR1 DFQATT, CDR2 SNEGSKA (reference sequence). Here the CDR3 reads CSGNSGGNIQYF. The CDR3 coding sequence is TGCAGTGGAAATAGCGGGGGAAACATTCAGTACTTC.

CDR3 sequence: CASSLVIAGGPVNTGELFF. CDR3 DNA sequence: TGTGCCAGCAGCTTAGTTATAGCGGGAGGGCCGGTAAACACCGGGGAGCTGTTTTTT. This rearrangement joins TRBV11-2 to TRBJ2-2, with 11 nucleotides matching TRBD2. The CDR3 extends over 19 amino acids. Germline V gene lookup returns CDR1 SGHAT and CDR2 FQNNGV. V lost 1 base to trimming and J lost 2 bases; unmatched junction nucleotides: 9. Filled out from reference TRBV11-2 and TRBJ2-2, the complete variable domain reads EAGVAQSPRYKIIEKRQSVAFWCNPISGHATLYWYQQILGQGPKLLIQFQNNGVVDDSQLPKDRFSAERLKGVDSTLKIQPAKLEDSAVYLCASSLVIAGGPVNTGELFFGEGSRLTVL.

This clonotype was recorded a few times. The germline gene is not matched at one end of the junction; a read error may be the cause. The chain is built from TRBV9 and TRBJ1-3, with D hard to call. CDR3 length: 10 residues. The germline V gene has CDR1 SGDLS and CDR2 YYNGEE. The CDR3 nucleotides read TGTGCCAGCAGTGACCTGGCAGCCCGATTT. Amino acids: CASSDLAARF.

The sample holds a few counts of this clonotype. The V gene is TRBV21-1, the J gene TRBJ2-3. TRBV21-1 is described as a pseudogene. The length of the CDR3 is 16 residues. The DNA for the CDR3 is TGTGCCAGCAGCCCCATTGAAGCCTTAAGCACAGATACGCAGTATTTT. This translates into CASSPIEALSTDTQYF.

This clonotype appeared many times. The gene calls are TRBV5-4 and TRBJ1-2; TRBD1 might be the D (6 bases). The germline V gene has CDR1 SGHNT and CDR2 YYREEE (reference sequence). V was trimmed by 0 bases and J by 7 bases, leaving 13 bases between them. The CDR3 covers 14 residues. The CDR3 sequence is CASSLGQELGGYTF. The CDR3 bases are TGTGCCAGCAGCTTGGGACAGGAGTTGGGTGGCTACACCTTC.